Below are 2 T cell receptor beta chains sequenced from a single sample in a study of T cell responses to AZD1222 COVID-19 vaccine. The table came from immunoSEQ multiplex PCR; TCRdb's copy has only in-frame clones and leaves some out. This table holds approximately 180,000 clones, 80% to 90% found once. The sample consisted of peripheral blood, taken 28 days after the second dose of the MenACWY control vaccine. These receptors came from an adult who received the MenACWY meningococcal vaccine as a control.

V usage is TRBV7-2 and J usage is TRBJ2-1; D not resolved. Germline loops: CDR1 SGHTA, CDR2 FQGNSA. V was shortened by 5 bases and J by 2 bases, with 10 bases between the two germline ends. The CDR3 covers 14 residues. CDR3 in amino acids: CASSDGGTYNEQFF. DNA of the CDR3: TGTGCCAGCAGCGATGGCGGCACCTACAATGAGCAGTTCTTC.

The chain recombines TRBV4-2 with TRBJ1-1; possible D gene TRBD1, 5 bases. Looked up from germline, CDR1 is LGHNA and CDR2 is YNFKEQ. The length of the CDR3 is 16 residues. V was cut by 0 bases and J by 8 bases, with 19 bases left in between. The CDR3 sequence: CASSQDTRGGWGEAFF. Written as DNA, the CDR3 is TGTGCCAGCAGCCAAGATACGCGGGGAGGCTGGGGCGAAGCTTTCTTT.